The 24 T cell receptor beta chains listed next were all sequenced from one sample in a study of OX40 agonist ivuxolimab in advanced cancers. TCRdb keeps only in-frame clones here, not all; method: immunoSEQ multiplex PCR. The sample comprises 20,000 or so clones, over 75% of which are singletons, and approximately 37% rests with the top ten. The sequencing used CD4+ or CD8+ T cells sorted from blood, collected in a trial of the OX40 agonist ivuxolimab. These receptors were collected from an adult with an advanced solid tumor such as melanoma, head and neck, liver or kidney cancer.

The chain combines TRBV11-2 with TRBJ2-5; 10 nucleotides align to TRBD1. Losses at the gene ends were 5 bases for V and 2 bases for J; bases not matched to a gene: 5. Germline V lookup: CDR1 SGHAT, CDR2 FQNNGV. The CDR3 is 15 residues long. The CDR3 here is CASSLGTGVQETQYF. CDR3 coding DNA: TGTGCCAGCAGCCTAGGGACAGGGGTTCAAGAGACCCAGTACTTC.

V is TRBV19 and J is TRBJ1-2; 9 bases agree with TRBD1. Germline V gene data show CDR1 as LNHDA and CDR2 as SQIVND (reference sequence). This CDR3 has 16 amino acids. The V segment lost 8 bases and the J segment 6 bases; nucleotides outside the gene matches: 16. The DNA for the CDR3 is TGTGCCAGTTTCCCGGAGGGGACAGGGAAGTGGGATGGCTACACCTTC. Its translation: CASFPEGTGKWDGYTF.

This chain connects TRBV5-5 to TRBJ2-7; 7 nucleotides match TRBD2. CDR1 SGHKS and CDR2 YYEKEE come from the germline V gene (reference sequence). This CDR3 comprises 15 residues. J gave up 3 bases and V 3 bases, and 9 bases lay outside the gene matches. The CDR3 reads CASSSPRGDYYEQYF. CDR3 nucleotides: TGTGCCAGCAGCTCACCCCGGGGGGACTACTACGAGCAGTACTTC.

The V and J genes are TRBV28 and TRBJ1-2; D is perhaps TRBD1 (5 bases). The germline CDR1 and CDR2 sequences are MDHEN and SYDVKM. The CDR3 totals 15 residues. V was trimmed by 2 bases and J by 8 bases, leaving 18 bases between them. This CDR3 is CASSLRDSDVSGYTF. Here the CDR3 DNA reads TGTGCCAGCAGTTTAAGAGACAGTGATGTGTCAGGCTACACCTTC.

The CDR3 sequence: CASTKDRGANQPQHF. The CDR3, as DNA: TGTGCCAGCACCAAGGACAGGGGTGCCAATCAGCCCCAGCATTTT. This chain joins TRBV6-1 and TRBJ1-5, with 9 positions matching TRBD1. The germline V gene encodes CDR1 MNHNS and CDR2 SASEGT. The CDR3 is 15 residues long. Trimming cost V 7 bases and J 3 bases; bases outside gene matches: 7.

This sequence joins TRBV7-2 and TRBJ2-7; possible D gene TRBD1, 6 bases. This CDR3 is 15 amino acids long. CDR1 SGHTA and CDR2 FQGNSA come from the germline V gene. The V end lost 1 base, the J end lost 4 bases, and 14 bases lay between the germline ends. CDR3: CASSLDPGTLYEQYF. CDR3 nucleotide sequence: TGTGCCAGCAGCTTAGATCCCGGGACACTGTACGAGCAGTACTTC.

This clone was detected only a few times. The chain employs TRBV6-5 and TRBJ2-5; 10 nucleotides match TRBD1. The junction had 2 bases not matched to a gene; V was cut back by 2 bases and J by 5 bases. This CDR3 has 14 residues. Germline CDR1 and CDR2: MNHEY and SVGAGI. The CDR3 reads CASSYLGQGETQYF. The CDR3 nucleotides read TGTGCCAGCAGTTACCTGGGACAGGGGGAGACCCAGTACTTC.

The rearrangement joins TRBV28 to TRBJ2-5; 11 positions match TRBD2. CDR1 MDHEN and CDR2 SYDVKM come from the germline V gene. The CDR3 is 15 residues long. The trim removed 5 bases at V and 5 bases at J, leaving 7 bases unmatched. The CDR3 is CASSLSGGAGETQYF. The CDR3 DNA is TGTGCCAGCAGTCTTAGCGGGGGGGCCGGGGAGACCCAGTACTTC.

The chain carries TRBV28 and TRBJ2-5; 9 positions match TRBD1. The CDR3 sequence is 13 residues long. V lost 5 bases, J lost 4 bases, and 2 bases stayed unmatched. Germline V gives CDR1 MDHEN, CDR2 SYDVKM. The chain's CDR3 is CASSDRGGETQYF. DNA of the CDR3: TGTGCCAGCAGTGACAGGGGGGGAGAGACCCAGTACTTC.

This sequence joins TRBV6-5 and TRBJ1-1, with D unresolved. From germline, CDR1 is MNHEY and CDR2 SVGAGI. Trimming took off 2 bases at V and 2 bases at J, with 15 bases between the two ends. CDR3 size: 16 residues. CDR3 region: CASSYGGRTLNTEAFF. The CDR3 DNA is TGTGCCAGCAGTTACGGTGGCAGAACCTTAAACACTGAAGCTTTCTTT.

The chain is built from TRBV5-5 and TRBJ2-1, with 8 bases matching TRBD1. The CDR3 length is 16 residues. Germline CDR1 reads SGHKS; CDR2 reads YYEKEE (reference sequence). Germline trimming cut 6 bases from V and 6 bases from J; bases unmatched to any gene: 14. In DNA form, the CDR3 reads TGTGCCAGCATCAATGGTCAGGGGGCAGAAGTCAATGAGCAGTTCTTC. Protein product: CASINGQGAEVNEQFF.

V is TRBV7-9 and J is TRBJ1-1; 12 bases map to TRBD1. V dropped 5 bases and J dropped 4; count of bases not matched to a gene: 11. Germline V gene sequence: CDR1 SEHNR, CDR2 FQNEAQ (reference sequence). This CDR3 spans 17 amino acids. CDR3 DNA: TGTGCCAGCAGCACCGGGACAGGGGGCCGCGGGGGCACTGAAGCTTTCTTT. This codes for CASSTGTGGRGGTEAFF.

The rearrangement uses TRBV5-8 and TRBJ2-1; TRBD2 aligns across 8 bases. The CDR3 totals 15 residues. V lost 3 bases to trimming and J lost 2 bases; unmatched junction nucleotides: 4. Germline values: CDR1 SGHTS, CDR2 YDEGEE. The CDR3 protein is CASSSGGAAYNEQFF. The CDR3 DNA reads TGTGCCAGCAGCTCCGGGGGGGCGGCCTACAATGAGCAGTTCTTC.

The rearrangement uses TRBV16 and TRBJ2-7; D ambiguous. Germline assignment: CDR1 KGHSY and CDR2 FQNENV. The CDR3 contains 15 residues. V was clipped by 5 bases and J by 2 bases, with 16 bases between them. CDR3 coding DNA: TGTGCCAGCAGCGGGCCCCGGGCAGGTACCTACGAGCAGTACTTC. This gives the protein CASSGPRAGTYEQYF.

The CDR3 reads CASSLAGPEGEQFF. CDR3 nucleotide sequence: TGCGCCAGCAGCTTGGCGGGACCCGAAGGGGAGCAGTTCTTC. The V call is TRBV5-1, the J call TRBJ2-1; D could derive from TRBD1 or TRBD2 (5 bases each). The V gene lost 0 bases and the J gene lost 10 bases, with 14 bases spanning the gap. This CDR3 is 14 amino acids long. From germline, CDR1 is SGHRS and CDR2 YFSETQ.

The chain links TRBV28 to TRBJ2-7; 9 bases are a match to TRBD1. CDR1 and CDR2 (germline): MDHEN, SYDVKM. The CDR3 spans 15 residues. J was trimmed by 3 bases and V by 6 bases; bases with no gene match: 9. Written as DNA, the CDR3 is TGTGCCAGCAGAGAAAATCCGGGACAGGGCTACGAGCAGTACTTC. Residues: CASRENPGQGYEQYF.

This CDR3 is CASSFGTGGSNTEAFF. CDR3 coding DNA: TGTGCCAGCAGCTTTGGCACAGGGGGCTCGAACACTGAAGCTTTCTTT. The V gene is TRBV7-9, the J gene TRBJ1-1; TRBD1 matches 9 bases. CDR3 length: 16 residues. V gave up 3 bases and J gave up 1 base; unmatched junction bases: 6. CDR1 and CDR2 from the germline V gene are SEHNR and FQNEAQ (reference sequence).

V gene TRBV6-5 combines with J gene TRBJ1-2, with TRBD1 matching over 7 bases. V shed 5 bases and J 8 bases; nucleotides not matched to a gene: 5. The germline CDR1 and CDR2 sequences are MNHEY and SVGAGI. The CDR3 sequence is 12 residues long. The CDR3 nucleotides are TGTGCCAGCAGTGCCCGACAGGGCGGCTACACCTTC. Amino acids: CASSARQGGYTF.

The chain links TRBV29-1 to TRBJ1-2; 7 bases line up with TRBD1. CDR3 length: 14 residues. CDR1 is SQVTM, CDR2 ANQGSEA, per germline. J lost 0 bases, V lost 5 bases, and 6 bases had no gene match. DNA for the CDR3: TGCAGCGTTCAATCCGGGACAGCTAACTATGGCTACACCTTC. The encoded protein is CSVQSGTANYGYTF.

V and J are TRBV5-1 and TRBJ2-1, with D uncertain. Trimming took 0 bases from V and 12 from J, leaving 7 bases between them. The CDR3 contains 11 residues. Germline CDR1 is SGHRS and CDR2 is YFSETQ. The DNA for the CDR3 is TGCGCCAGCAGCTTGGGATTGGGGCAGTTCTTC. Protein: CASSLGLGQFF.

The genes are TRBV6-5 and TRBJ1-1; D call uncertain. Trimming took off 2 bases at V and 3 bases at J, with 4 bases between the two ends. The CDR3 runs 12 residues. The germline V gene has CDR1 MNHEY and CDR2 SVGAGI. CDR3 in amino acids: CASSYGDTEAFF. The CDR3 coding sequence is TGTGCCAGCAGTTACGGGGACACTGAAGCTTTCTTT.

Regarding this clone: The junction differs from germline at one of its ends, possibly a read error. This sequence joins TRBV5-5 and TRBJ2-1; 9 nucleotides match TRBD1. The CDR3 extends over 15 amino acids. Germline V gene data show CDR1 as SGHKS and CDR2 as YYEKEE (reference sequence). CDR3 nucleotide sequence: TGTGCCAGAAGCTTTGCCGGACAGGGGAAGAATGAGCAGTTCTTC. Amino acid sequence: CARSFAGQGKNEQFF.

The chain has TRBV19 and TRBJ2-3; no firm D call. V shed 0 bases and J shed 6 bases, with 4 bases lying between them. The CDR3 loop spans 12 amino acids. CDR1 is LNHDA, CDR2 SQIVND, per germline (reference sequence). This chain's CDR3 is CASSIDRDTQYF. CDR3 bases: TGTGCCAGTAGTATAGACAGGGATACGCAGTATTTT.

The chain is built from TRBV7-9 and TRBJ2-2; 8 bases are shared with TRBD1. CDR3 length: 17 residues. The V gene's germline CDR1 is SEHNR and CDR2 FQNEAQ (reference sequence). V shed 5 bases, J shed 2 bases, and the junction held 10 bases outside the gene matches. The DNA for the CDR3 is TGTGCCAGCAGCCCGCCGATTGGACAGGGAAACACCGGGGAGCTGTTTTTT. Its translation is CASSPPIGQGNTGELFF.